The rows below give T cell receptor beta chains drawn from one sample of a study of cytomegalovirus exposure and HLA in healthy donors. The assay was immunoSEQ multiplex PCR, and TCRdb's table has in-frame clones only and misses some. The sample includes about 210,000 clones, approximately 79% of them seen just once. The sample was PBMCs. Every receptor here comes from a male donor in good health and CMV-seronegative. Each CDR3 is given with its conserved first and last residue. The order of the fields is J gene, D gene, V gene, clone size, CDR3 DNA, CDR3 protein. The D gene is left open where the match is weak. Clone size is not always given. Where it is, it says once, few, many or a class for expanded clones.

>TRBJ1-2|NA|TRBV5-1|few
TGCGCCAGCAGCTTACAGGGCGCCGCAAATGGCTACACCTTC
CASSLQGAANGYTF
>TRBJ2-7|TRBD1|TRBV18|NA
TGTGCCAGCTCTCCTCCGGACAGGGTATCCTACGAGCAGTACTTC
CASSPPDRVSYEQYF
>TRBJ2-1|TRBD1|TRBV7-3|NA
TGTGCCAGCAGCCTAACGGGACAGACTTTTAATGAGCAGTTCTTC
CASSLTGQTFNEQFF
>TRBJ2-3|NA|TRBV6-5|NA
TGTGCCAGCAGTTACTCGAGGGTGACCACAGATACGCAGTATTTT
CASSYSRVTTDTQYF
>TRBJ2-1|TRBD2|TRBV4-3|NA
TGCGCCAGCAGCCATGACACTAGCGGGAGTTACAATGAGCAGTTCTTC
CASSHDTSGSYNEQFF
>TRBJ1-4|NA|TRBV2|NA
TGTGCCAGCTACCGGACTTCAACTAATGAAAAACTGTTTTTT
CASYRTSTNEKLFF
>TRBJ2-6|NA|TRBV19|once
TGTGCCAGTAGTAAAGGGGTCTCCGATACTGGGGCCAACGTCCTGACTTTC
CASSKGVSDTGANVLTF
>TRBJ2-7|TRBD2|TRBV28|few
TGTGCCAGCCGACCCCATCCCTTCCGAGCGGGAGTTCCCGAGCAGTACTTC
CASRPHPFRAGVPEQYF
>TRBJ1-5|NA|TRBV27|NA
TGTGCCAGCAGCTTCAGGGGCCAAGATCAGCCCCAGCATTTT
CASSFRGQDQPQHF
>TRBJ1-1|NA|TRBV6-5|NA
TGTGCCAGCACTCACGAGAGGGCACTTGAAGCTTTCTTT
CASTHERALEAFF
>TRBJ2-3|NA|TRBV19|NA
TGTGCCAGTAGTATTGGAGGGGGCACAGATACGCAGTATTTT
CASSIGGGTDTQYF
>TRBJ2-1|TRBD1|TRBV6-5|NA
TGTGCCAGCAGGACCGGGACAGGGGCGAATGAGCAGTTCTTC
CASRTGTGANEQFF
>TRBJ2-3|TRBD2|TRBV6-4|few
TGTGCCAGCAGTGACACTAGCGGGAGCGCAGATACGCAGTATTTT
CASSDTSGSADTQYF
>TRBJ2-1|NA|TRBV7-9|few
TGTTCCAGCAGCTTAGAGAGACAAGGACAGTCATATGAGCAGTTCTTC
CSSSLERQGQSYEQFF